Detailed here is one T cell receptor beta chain. Antigen unknown. Time point specified: week 5, during vaccination. Mutant IDH1 20-mer peptide, at 300 ug, made up each vaccine dose, with topical imiquimod. This specimen belongs to a study of a mutant IDH1 vaccine in newly diagnosed glioma. Study-level points and caveats: Overall, more than 85% of patients had vaccine-induced immune responses.

The table came from immunoSEQ multiplex PCR; TCRdb's copy has only in-frame clones and leaves some out. The data hold approximately 27,000 clones, with 80% to 90% observed a single time. The sample was PBMCs, taken from a glioma patient whose treatment included an IDH1 peptide vaccine. This clonotype originated in a man in his late teens or twenties with glioma.

CDR3 nucleotides: TGTGCCGGGGCCAGCGGGAGAGGAAATGAGCAGTTCTTC. Its protein product is CAGASGRGNEQFF. The V call is TRBV5-4, the J call TRBJ2-1; 8 bases are shared with TRBD2. With V trimmed by 10 bases and J by 7 bases, 10 bases remained unmatched. CDR3 size: 13 residues. The V gene's germline CDR1 is SGHNT and CDR2 YYREEE (reference sequence).